A single sample is the source of the 18 T cell receptor beta chains below, sequenced in a study of cytomegalovirus exposure and HLA in healthy donors. Primers: 60 Vbeta forward and 13 Jbeta reverse. The method was immunoSEQ multiplex PCR; TCRdb's version includes in-frame clones alone and lacks a portion of them. The top ten hold approximately 12% of the sample, which has 90,000 to 150,000 clones, around 76% seen once. Sequences were obtained from PBMCs. The receptors were gathered from a woman aged 40 to 49 in good health and CMV-seropositive.

V usage is TRBV2 and J usage is TRBJ1-2; D is undetermined. The germline V and J ends were trimmed by 8 bases and 2 bases, with 21 bases remaining between them. Germline-derived CDR1 and CDR2 are SNHLY and FYNNEI. The length of the CDR3 is 16 residues. The CDR3 reads CASQRLQEPLNYGYTF. CDR3 bases: TGTGCCAGCCAACGTTTGCAGGAACCTTTGAACTATGGCTACACCTTC.

V and J are TRBV29-1 and TRBJ2-7, with 7 bases matching TRBD2. Germline CDR1 SQVTM, CDR2 ANQGSEA. The ends lost 2 bases at V and 5 bases at J; junction bases unmatched: 6. The CDR3 loop spans 13 amino acids. The CDR3 sequence is CSVETGGGHEQYF. The CDR3 region has the DNA TGCAGCGTTGAAACTGGGGGAGGGCACGAGCAGTACTTC.

The chain's CDR3 is CASSYKGPLYGYTF. The CDR3 coding sequence is TGTGCCAGCAGTTACAAGGGGCCTCTCTATGGCTACACCTTC. This chain uses TRBV6-5 with TRBJ1-2, with TRBD1 as a possible D gene (5 bases). The CDR3 has 14 residues. In germline, CDR1 is MNHEY, CDR2 SVGAGI. V was trimmed by 2 bases and J by 4 bases, leaving 11 bases between them.

The chain has TRBV6-6 and TRBJ1-1; unclear D gene. This CDR3 region has 14 residues. V shed 0 bases and J shed 1 base, with 6 bases lying between them. Per germline, CDR1 MNHNY and CDR2 SVGAGI (reference sequence). CDR3 protein: CASSYSSRNTEAFF. The DNA for the CDR3 is TGTGCCAGCAGTTACTCGAGTCGGAACACTGAAGCTTTCTTT.

The genes are TRBV25-1 and TRBJ1-1; the match to TRBD1 covers 7 bases. V shed 5 bases and J 13 bases; nucleotides not matched to a gene: 13. Germline CDR1 and CDR2: MGHDK and SYGVNS. CDR3 length: 13 residues. CDR3 loop: CASSKYSGQAGFF. The CDR3 DNA reads TGTGCCAGCAGTAAGTATAGCGGACAGGCCGGTTTCTTT.

V usage is TRBV5-1 and J usage is TRBJ2-5; no firm D call. V shed 0 bases and J shed 5 bases, with 11 bases lying between them. CDR1 SGHRS and CDR2 YFSETQ come from the germline V gene. The CDR3 has 14 residues. The CDR3 DNA follows: TGCGCCAGCAGCTTGGGGCGGATGGAGGAGACCCAGTACTTC. It codes for CASSLGRMEETQYF.

The gene calls are TRBV12-5 and TRBJ1-1; 9 bases line up with TRBD1. This CDR3 is built from 13 residues. Germline CDR1 reads LGHNT; CDR2 reads FRNRAP. The trim removed 5 bases at V and 11 bases at J, leaving 9 bases unmatched. CDR3 coding DNA: TGTGCTAGTGGTAGGGGACAGGGAACTAGGGCTTTCTTT. Residues: CASGRGQGTRAFF.

There are a few counts of this clone. The chain uses TRBV29-1 and TRBJ1-5; 9 bases align to TRBD1. Germline values: CDR1 SQVTM, CDR2 ANQGSEA. V lost 4 bases, J lost 0 bases, and 1 base stayed unmatched. This CDR3 is built from 14 residues. Written as DNA, the CDR3 is TGCAGCGTTGGGACAGGGGCTAGCAATCAGCCCCAGCATTTT. Amino acids: CSVGTGASNQPQHF.

The V call is TRBV10-3, the J call TRBJ2-7, with D possibly TRBD1 on 8 matching bases. Per the germline V gene, CDR1 is ENHRY and CDR2 is SYGVKD. Trimming shortened V by 9 bases and J by 3 bases, and 18 bases separated the two germline ends. The CDR3 totals 14 residues. The CDR3: CAIRGGQDLYEQYF. CDR3 in DNA: TGTGCCATTAGGGGGGGACAGGATCTCTACGAGCAGTACTTC.

This rearrangement joins TRBV30 to TRBJ1-4, with D hard to call. Germline values: CDR1 GTSNPN, CDR2 SVGIG (reference sequence). The CDR3 runs 13 residues. The V and J ends lost 1 base and 3 bases respectively, with 6 bases between them. In nucleotides, the CDR3 is TGTGCCTGGAGTGGGGCTTCTAATGAAAAACTGTTTTTT. It is translated as CAWSGASNEKLFF.

This chain joins TRBV5-6 and TRBJ2-7; possible D gene TRBD1, 6 bases. This CDR3 is built from 15 residues. V dropped 3 bases and J dropped 6 bases, with 19 bases sitting between them. Germline V CDR1 and CDR2: SGHDT, YYEEEE. CDR3: CASSSKDSLGVEQYF. In DNA, the CDR3 is TGTGCCAGCAGCTCCAAGGACAGCCTCGGGGTCGAGCAGTACTTC.

The chain is built from TRBV5-4 and TRBJ1-6; TRBD1 matches 7 bases. CDR1 and CDR2 from the germline V gene are SGHNT and YYREEE (reference sequence). V shed 3 bases, J shed 7 bases, and the junction held 13 bases outside the gene matches. This CDR3 is built from 17 residues. This CDR3 reads CASSSGRIRDRNSPLHF. The CDR3, as DNA: TGTGCCAGCAGCTCTGGGAGAATCCGGGACAGAAATTCACCCCTCCACTTT. Together with reference TRBV5-4 and TRBJ1-6, the CDR3 gives the full variable domain: ETGVTQSPTHLIKTRGQQVTLRCSSQSGHNTVSWYQQALGQGPQFIFQYYREEENGRGNFPPRFSGLQFPNYSSELNVNALELDDSALYLCASSSGRIRDRNSPLHFGNGTRLTVT.

V is TRBV5-4 and J is TRBJ2-4, with a weak D call TRBD2 (6 bases). V lost 2 bases and J 6 bases, leaving 15 bases between the germline ends. Germline V CDR1 and CDR2: SGHNT, YYREEE (reference sequence). The CDR3 spans 15 residues. The CDR3 DNA reads as TGTGCCAGCAGCTTTGCCGGGACTCAGGGAAACATTCAGTACTTC. Its translation is CASSFAGTQGNIQYF.

The rearrangement uses TRBV4-2 and TRBJ1-5; TRBD1 matches 7 bases. V gave up 3 bases and J gave up 3 bases; unmatched junction bases: 8. The CDR3 totals 16 residues. Germline lookup yields CDR1 LGHNA and CDR2 YNFKEQ. In nucleotides, the CDR3 is TGTGCCAGCAGCCATTATCCCAGGGGGAACAATCAGCCCCAGCATTTT. The encoded protein is CASSHYPRGNNQPQHF.

The J gene is TRBJ2-7, the V gene TRBV6-5; TRBD1 aligns across 7 bases. The CDR3 is made up of 15 amino acids. Germline trimming cut 7 bases from V and 0 bases from J; bases unmatched to any gene: 9. Germline assignment: CDR1 MNHEY and CDR2 SVGAGI. CDR3 in DNA: TGTGCCAGCACGAAGGGGGCTATGAGCTCCTACGAGCAGTACTTC. Translating it yields CASTKGAMSSYEQYF.

The chain carries TRBV19 and TRBJ2-2; 7 bases map to TRBD2. Germline lookup yields CDR1 LNHDA and CDR2 SQIVND (reference sequence). After removal of 3 bases from V and 8 bases from J, the junction contained 6 bases not matched to a gene. This CDR3 is built from 14 residues. The CDR3, as DNA: TGTGCCAGTAGTATTGAGAGCGGGGCAGGGGAGCTGTTTTTT. Protein sequence: CASSIESGAGELFF.

This chain links TRBV29-1 with TRBJ2-5; 9 nucleotides match TRBD1. The trim removed 7 bases at V and 3 bases at J, leaving 9 bases unmatched. Germline lookup yields CDR1 SQVTM and CDR2 ANQGSEA. CDR3 size: 14 residues. Written as DNA, the CDR3 is TGCAGCGCGTTATTTCGGACAGGGGAAGAGACCCAGTACTTC. Encoded protein: CSALFRTGEETQYF.

This sequence joins TRBV7-6 and TRBJ2-1, with 10 bases aligning to TRBD1. Germline V gene sequence: CDR1 SGHVS, CDR2 FNYEAQ. V lost 3 bases and J lost 6; bases outside the gene matches: 5. CDR3 size: 15 residues. The CDR3 here is CASSFGTGVGNEQFF. In nucleotides, the CDR3 is TGTGCCAGCAGCTTTGGGACAGGGGTTGGCAATGAGCAGTTCTTC.